Sequencing of this T cell receptor beta chain was carried out in a study of blood T cell repertoires in COVID-19. Assay: immunoSEQ multiplex PCR; the TCRdb copy retains only in-frame clones and omits some. The data contain roughly 68,000 clones, about 90% of them singletons. The CDR3 runs 13 residues. V lost 3 bases to trimming and J lost 9 bases, with 15 bases between them. Germline CDR1 and CDR2: LGHNA and YSLEER. This chain links TRBV4-3 with TRBJ2-7; D call uncertain. The receptor's source is a man aged 50 or older with COVID-19, enrolled during active disease. Sequencing was performed on peripheral blood. The CDR3 DNA reads TGCGCCAGCAGCCAGGATCGACAATTACGGCAGTACTTC. It specifies CASSQDRQLRQYF.